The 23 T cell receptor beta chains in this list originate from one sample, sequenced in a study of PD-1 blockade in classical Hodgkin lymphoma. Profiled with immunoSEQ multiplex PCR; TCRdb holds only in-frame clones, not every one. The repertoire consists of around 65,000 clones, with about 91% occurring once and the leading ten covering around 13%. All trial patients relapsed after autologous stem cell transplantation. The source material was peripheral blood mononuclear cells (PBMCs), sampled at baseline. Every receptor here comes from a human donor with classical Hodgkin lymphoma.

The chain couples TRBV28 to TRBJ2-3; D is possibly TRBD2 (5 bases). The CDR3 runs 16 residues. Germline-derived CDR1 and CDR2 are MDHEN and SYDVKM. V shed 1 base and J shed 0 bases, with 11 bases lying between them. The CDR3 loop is CASSLSGAESTDTQYF. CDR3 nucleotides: TGTGCCAGCAGTTTATCCGGAGCGGAGAGCACAGATACGCAGTATTTT.

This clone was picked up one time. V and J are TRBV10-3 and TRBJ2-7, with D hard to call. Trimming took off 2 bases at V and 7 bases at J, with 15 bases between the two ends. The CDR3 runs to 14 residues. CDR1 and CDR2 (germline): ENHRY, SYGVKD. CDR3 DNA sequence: TGTGCCATCAGTGAGAGGGCCGACGTCGGTGAGCAGTACTTC. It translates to CAISERADVGEQYF.

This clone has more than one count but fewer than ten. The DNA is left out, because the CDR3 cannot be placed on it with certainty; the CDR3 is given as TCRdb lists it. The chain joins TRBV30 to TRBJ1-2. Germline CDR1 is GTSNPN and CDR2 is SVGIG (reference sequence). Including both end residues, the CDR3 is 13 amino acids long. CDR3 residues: CAWKDFGAGGYTF.

CDR3 nucleotide sequence: TGCGCCAGCAGCCAAGGAACCGGGACAGGGATCTACGAGCAGTACTTC. Translation gives CASSQGTGTGIYEQYF. The rearrangement uses TRBV4-3 and TRBJ2-7, with TRBD1 identical over 9 bases. In germline, CDR1 is LGHNA, CDR2 YSLEER. The CDR3 is made up of 16 amino acids. After removal of 1 base from V and 3 bases from J, the junction contained 7 bases not matched to a gene.

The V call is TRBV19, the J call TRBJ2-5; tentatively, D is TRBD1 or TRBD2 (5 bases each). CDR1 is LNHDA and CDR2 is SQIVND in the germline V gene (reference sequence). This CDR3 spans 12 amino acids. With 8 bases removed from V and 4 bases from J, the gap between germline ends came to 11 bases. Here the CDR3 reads CASGTGGETQYF. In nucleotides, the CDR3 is TGTGCCAGTGGCACTGGGGGAGAGACCCAGTACTTC.

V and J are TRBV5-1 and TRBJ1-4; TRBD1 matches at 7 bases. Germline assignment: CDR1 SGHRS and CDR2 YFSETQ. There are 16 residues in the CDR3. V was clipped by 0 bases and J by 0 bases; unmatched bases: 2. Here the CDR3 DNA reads TGCGCCAGCAGCTTGGCCGGGACAGCAACTAATGAAAAACTGTTTTTT. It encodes CASSLAGTATNEKLFF.

The CDR3 sequence is CASSLLKSSYNEQFF. The CDR3 region has the DNA TGCGCCAGCAGCTTGCTAAAGAGCTCCTACAATGAGCAGTTCTTC. The rearrangement links TRBV5-1 to TRBJ2-1; no reliable D call. This CDR3 comprises 15 residues. CDR1 and CDR2 from the germline V gene are SGHRS and YFSETQ. V was clipped by 1 base and J by 0 bases, with 8 bases between them. Full variable domain (outside the CDR3, taken from reference TRBV5-1 and TRBJ2-1): KAGVTQTPRYLIKTRGQQVTLSCSPISGHRSVSWYQQTPGQGLQFLFEYFSETQRNKGNFPGRFSGRQFSNSRSEMNVSTLELGDSALYLCASSLLKSSYNEQFFGPGTRLTVL.

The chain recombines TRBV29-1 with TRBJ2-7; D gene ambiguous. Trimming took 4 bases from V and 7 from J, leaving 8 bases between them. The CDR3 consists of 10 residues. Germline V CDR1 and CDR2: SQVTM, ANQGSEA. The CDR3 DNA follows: TGCAGCGTTGTTGGACGGGAGCAGTACTTC. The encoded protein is CSVVGREQYF.

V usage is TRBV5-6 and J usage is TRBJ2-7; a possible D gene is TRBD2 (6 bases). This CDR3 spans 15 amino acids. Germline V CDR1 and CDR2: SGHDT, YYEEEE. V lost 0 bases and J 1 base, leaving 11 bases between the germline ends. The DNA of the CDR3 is TGTGCCAGCAGCTTGGATCGGGGGTTGTCCTACGAGCAGTACTTC. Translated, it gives CASSLDRGLSYEQYF.

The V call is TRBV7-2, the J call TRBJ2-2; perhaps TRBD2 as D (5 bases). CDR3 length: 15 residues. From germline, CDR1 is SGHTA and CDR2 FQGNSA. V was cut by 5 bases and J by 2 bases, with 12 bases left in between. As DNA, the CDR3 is TGTGCCAGCAGCCCCACGGGATTTAACACCGGGGAGCTGTTTTTT. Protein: CASSPTGFNTGELFF.

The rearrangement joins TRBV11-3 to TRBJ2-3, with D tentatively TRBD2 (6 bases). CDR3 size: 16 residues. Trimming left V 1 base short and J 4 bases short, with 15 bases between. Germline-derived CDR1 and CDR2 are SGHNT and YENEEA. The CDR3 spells CASSLGGVWRSDTQYF. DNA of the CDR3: TGTGCCAGCAGCTTAGGCGGGGTATGGCGGTCAGATACGCAGTATTTT.

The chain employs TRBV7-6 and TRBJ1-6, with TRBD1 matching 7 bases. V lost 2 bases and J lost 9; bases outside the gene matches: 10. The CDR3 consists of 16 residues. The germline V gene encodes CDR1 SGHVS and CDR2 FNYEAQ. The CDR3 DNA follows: TGTGCCAGCAGCTTATCCCCAGGGGGTTCTGGTTCACCCCTCCACTTT. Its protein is CASSLSPGGSGSPLHF.

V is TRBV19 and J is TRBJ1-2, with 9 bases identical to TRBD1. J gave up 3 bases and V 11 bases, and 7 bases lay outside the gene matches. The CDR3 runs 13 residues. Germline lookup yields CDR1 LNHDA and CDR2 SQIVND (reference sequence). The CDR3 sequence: CAARDRVHYGYTF. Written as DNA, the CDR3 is TGTGCCGCCCGGGACAGGGTGCACTATGGCTACACCTTC.

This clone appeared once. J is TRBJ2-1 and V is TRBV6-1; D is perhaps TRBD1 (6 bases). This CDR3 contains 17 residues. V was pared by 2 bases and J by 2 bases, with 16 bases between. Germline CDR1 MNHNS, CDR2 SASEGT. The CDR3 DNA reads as TGTGCCAGCAGTGAAACGGTGCGGACAGTCCCCTACAATGAGCAGTTCTTC. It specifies CASSETVRTVPYNEQFF.

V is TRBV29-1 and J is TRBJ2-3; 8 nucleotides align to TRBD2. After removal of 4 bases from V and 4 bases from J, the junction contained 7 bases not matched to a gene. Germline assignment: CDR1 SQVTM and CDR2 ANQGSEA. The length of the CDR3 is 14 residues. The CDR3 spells CSVVSGGGADTQYF. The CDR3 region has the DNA TGCAGCGTTGTAAGCGGGGGAGGGGCAGATACGCAGTATTTT.

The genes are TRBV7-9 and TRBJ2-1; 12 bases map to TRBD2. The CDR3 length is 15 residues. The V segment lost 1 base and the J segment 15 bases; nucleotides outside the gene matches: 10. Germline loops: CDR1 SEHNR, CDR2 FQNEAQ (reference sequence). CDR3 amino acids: CASSLGQLAGGVWFF. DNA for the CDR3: TGTGCCAGCAGCTTAGGACAACTAGCGGGGGGCGTGTGGTTCTTC.

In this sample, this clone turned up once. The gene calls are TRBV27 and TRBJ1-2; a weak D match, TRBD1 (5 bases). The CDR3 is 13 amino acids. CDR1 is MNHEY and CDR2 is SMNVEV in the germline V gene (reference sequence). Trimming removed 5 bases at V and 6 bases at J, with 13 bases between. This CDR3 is CASSTNRQNGYTF. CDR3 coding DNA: TGTGCCAGCAGTACAAACCGACAGAATGGCTACACCTTC.

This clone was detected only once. This chain's CDR3 is CASRPTGVTNEKLFF. CDR3 DNA sequence: TGCGCCAGCAGACCAACAGGGGTGACTAATGAAAAACTGTTTTTT. The J gene is TRBJ1-4, the V gene TRBV4-1; 7 nucleotides agree with TRBD1. The germline V gene encodes CDR1 MGHRA and CDR2 YSYEKL. CDR3 length: 15 residues. J gave up 2 bases and V 6 bases, and 6 bases lay outside the gene matches.

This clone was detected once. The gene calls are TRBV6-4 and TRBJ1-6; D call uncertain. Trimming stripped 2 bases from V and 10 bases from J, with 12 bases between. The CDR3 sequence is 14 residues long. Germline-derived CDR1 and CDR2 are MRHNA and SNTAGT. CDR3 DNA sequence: TGTGCCAGCAGTGACGGAAACAGAGGCTCACCCCTCCACTTT. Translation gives CASSDGNRGSPLHF.

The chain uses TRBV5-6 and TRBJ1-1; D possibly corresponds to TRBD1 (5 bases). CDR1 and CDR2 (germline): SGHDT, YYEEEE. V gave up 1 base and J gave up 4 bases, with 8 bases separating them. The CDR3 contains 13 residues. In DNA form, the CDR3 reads TGTGCCAGCAGCTTGTGGGGGGGCACTGAAGCTTTCTTT. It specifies CASSLWGGTEAFF.

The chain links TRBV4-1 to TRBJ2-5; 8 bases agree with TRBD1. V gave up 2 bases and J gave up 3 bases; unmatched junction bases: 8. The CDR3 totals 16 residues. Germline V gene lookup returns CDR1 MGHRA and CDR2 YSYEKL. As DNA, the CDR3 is TGCGCCAGCAGCCAACTGGACAGGGTGATAAAAGAGACCCAGTACTTC. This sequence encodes CASSQLDRVIKETQYF.

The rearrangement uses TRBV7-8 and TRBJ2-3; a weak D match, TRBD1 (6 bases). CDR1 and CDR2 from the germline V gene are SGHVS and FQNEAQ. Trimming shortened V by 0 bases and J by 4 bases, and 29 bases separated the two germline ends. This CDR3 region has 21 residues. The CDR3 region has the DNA TGTGCCAGCAGCTTAGCTAGGGGGTCGGTAAAGTCAGCCGTTGGCCCAGATACGCAGTATTTT. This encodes CASSLARGSVKSAVGPDTQYF. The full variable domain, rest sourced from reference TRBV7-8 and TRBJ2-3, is GAGVSQSPRYKVAKRGQDVALRCDPISGHVSLFWYQQALGQGPEFLTYFQNEAQLDKSGLPSDRFFAERPEGSVSTLKIQRTQQEDSAVYLCASSLARGSVKSAVGPDTQYFGPGTRLTVL.

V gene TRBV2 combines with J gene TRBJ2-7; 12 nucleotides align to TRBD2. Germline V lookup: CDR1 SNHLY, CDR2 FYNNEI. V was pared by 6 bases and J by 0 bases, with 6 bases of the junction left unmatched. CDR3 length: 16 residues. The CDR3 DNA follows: TGTGCCAGCAGGACTAGCGGGGGCACCAGCTCCTACGAGCAGTACTTC. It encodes CASRTSGGTSSYEQYF.